This T cell receptor (beta chain) was retrieved from a study of cytomegalovirus exposure and HLA in healthy donors. Note on this clone: Its matching antigen is unknown.

Germline-derived CDR1 and CDR2 are MNHEY and SMNVEV (reference sequence). With 0 bases clipped from V and 5 bases from J, the junction kept 4 bases outside the gene matches. CDR3 length equals 15 residues. Study-wide findings and caveats: Most TCR sequences were uncommon, yet certain public TCRs appeared in many donors. As was reported, the classifier diagnosed cytomegalovirus status with high specificity and sensitivity.

The protocol was immunoSEQ multiplex PCR, while the TCRdb copy is restricted to in-frame clones and leaves out a portion. This sample has roughly 150,000 clones, with about nine tenths found just once. What was sequenced was PBMCs. The receptor comes from a woman aged 18-29 years in good health and CMV-seropositive. This rearrangement joins TRBV27 to TRBJ2-5; 9 positions agree with TRBD2. CDR3 sequence reads: CASSLSAGGVETQYF. CDR3 coding DNA: TGTGCCAGCAGTTTATCGGCGGGAGGGGTCGAGACCCAGTACTTC.